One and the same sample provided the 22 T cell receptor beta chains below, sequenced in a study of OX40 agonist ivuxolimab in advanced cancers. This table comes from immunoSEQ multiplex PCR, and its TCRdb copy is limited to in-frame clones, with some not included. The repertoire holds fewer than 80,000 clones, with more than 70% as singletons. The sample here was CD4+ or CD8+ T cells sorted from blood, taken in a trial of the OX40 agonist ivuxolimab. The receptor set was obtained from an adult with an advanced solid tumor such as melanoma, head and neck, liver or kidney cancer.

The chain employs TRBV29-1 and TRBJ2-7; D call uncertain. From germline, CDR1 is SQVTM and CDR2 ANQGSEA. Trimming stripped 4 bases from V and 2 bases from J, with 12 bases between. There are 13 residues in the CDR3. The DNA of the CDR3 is TGCAGCGTTGCCCCCATAAGTGCCTACGAGCAGTACTTC. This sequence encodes CSVAPISAYEQYF.

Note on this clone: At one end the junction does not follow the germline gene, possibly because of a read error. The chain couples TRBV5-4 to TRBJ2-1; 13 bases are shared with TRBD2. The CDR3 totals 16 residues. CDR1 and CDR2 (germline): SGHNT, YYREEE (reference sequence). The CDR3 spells CASSPRGLAGRNEQFF. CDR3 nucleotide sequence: TGCGCCAGCAGCCCACGGGGACTAGCGGGAAGGAATGAGCAGTTCTTC. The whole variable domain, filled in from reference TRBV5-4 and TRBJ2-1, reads ETGVTQSPTHLIKTRGQQVTLRCSSQSGHNTVSWYQQALGQGPQFIFQYYREEENGRGNFPPRFSGLQFPNYSSELNVNALELDDSALYLCASSPRGLAGRNEQFFGPGTRLTVL.

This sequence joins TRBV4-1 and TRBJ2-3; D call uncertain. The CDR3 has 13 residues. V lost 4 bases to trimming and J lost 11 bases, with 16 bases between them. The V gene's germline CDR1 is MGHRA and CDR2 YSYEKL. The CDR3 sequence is CASSLPGPDEQYF. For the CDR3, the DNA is TGCGCCAGCAGCCTGCCAGGCCCGGATGAGCAGTATTTT.

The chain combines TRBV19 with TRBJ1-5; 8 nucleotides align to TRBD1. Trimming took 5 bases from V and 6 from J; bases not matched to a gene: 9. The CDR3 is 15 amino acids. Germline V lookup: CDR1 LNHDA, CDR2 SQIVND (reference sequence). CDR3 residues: CASSLRTGGGQPQHF. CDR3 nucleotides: TGTGCCAGTAGTCTTAGAACAGGGGGTGGTCAGCCCCAGCATTTT. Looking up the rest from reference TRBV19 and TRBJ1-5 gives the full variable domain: DGGITQSPKYLFRKEGQNVTLSCEQNLNHDAMYWYRQDPGQGLRLIYYSQIVNDFQKGDIAEGYSVSREKKESFPLTVTSAQKNPTAFYLCASSLRTGGGQPQHFGDGTRLSIL.

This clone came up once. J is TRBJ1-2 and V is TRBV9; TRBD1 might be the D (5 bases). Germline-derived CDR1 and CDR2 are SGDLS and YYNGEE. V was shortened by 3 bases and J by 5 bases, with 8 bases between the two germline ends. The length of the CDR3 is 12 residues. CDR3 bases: TGTGCCAGCAGCGGGGACCTATATGGCTACACCTTC. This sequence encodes CASSGDLYGYTF.

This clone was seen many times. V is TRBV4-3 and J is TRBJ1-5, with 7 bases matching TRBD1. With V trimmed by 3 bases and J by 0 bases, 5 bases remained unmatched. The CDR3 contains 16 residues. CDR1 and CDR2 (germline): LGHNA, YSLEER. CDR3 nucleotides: TGCGCCAGCAGCCAGGGGACAGAAAATAGCAATCAGCCCCAGCATTTT. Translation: CASSQGTENSNQPQHF.

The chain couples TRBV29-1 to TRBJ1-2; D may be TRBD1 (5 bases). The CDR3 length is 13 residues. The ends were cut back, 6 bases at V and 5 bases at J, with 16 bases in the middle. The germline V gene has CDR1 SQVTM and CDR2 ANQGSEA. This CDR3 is CSVGFRGRYGYTF. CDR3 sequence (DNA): TGCAGCGTGGGATTTAGGGGAAGGTATGGCTACACCTTC.

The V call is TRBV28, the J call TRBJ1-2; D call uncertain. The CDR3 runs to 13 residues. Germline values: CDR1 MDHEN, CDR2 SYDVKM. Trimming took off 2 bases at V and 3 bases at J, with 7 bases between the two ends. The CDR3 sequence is CASSLAGYYGYTF. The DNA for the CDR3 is TGTGCCAGCAGTTTAGCGGGGTACTATGGCTACACCTTC.

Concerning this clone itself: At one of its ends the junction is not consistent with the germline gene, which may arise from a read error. The CDR3 coding sequence is TGTGCCAGCAGCTTGTTGGAAGGGGAAAACATTCAGTACTTC. It translates to CASSLLEGENIQYF. The chain links TRBV5-1 to TRBJ2-4, with TRBD1 as a possible D gene (5 bases). This CDR3 region has 14 residues. Germline values: CDR1 SGHRS, CDR2 YFSETQ. Supplemented by reference TRBV5-1 and TRBJ2-4, the full variable domain reads KAGVTQTPRYLIKTRGQQVTLSCSPISGHRSVSWYQQTPGQGLQFLFEYFSETQRNKGNFPGRFSGRQFSNSRSEMNVSTLELGDSALYLCASSLLEGENIQYFGAGTRLSVL.

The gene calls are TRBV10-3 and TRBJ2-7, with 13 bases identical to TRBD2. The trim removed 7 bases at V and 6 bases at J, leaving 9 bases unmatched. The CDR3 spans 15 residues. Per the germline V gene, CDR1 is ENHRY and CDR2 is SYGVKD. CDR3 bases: TGTGCCATCAAAGCGACTAGCGGGAGGAGTATCGAGCAGTACTTC. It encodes CAIKATSGRSIEQYF.

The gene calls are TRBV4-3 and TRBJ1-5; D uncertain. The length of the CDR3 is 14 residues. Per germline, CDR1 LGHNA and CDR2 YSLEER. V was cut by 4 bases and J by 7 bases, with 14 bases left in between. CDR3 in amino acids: CASSRSPLGQPQHF. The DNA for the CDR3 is TGCGCCAGCAGCCGCTCGCCCCTTGGGCAGCCCCAGCATTTT.

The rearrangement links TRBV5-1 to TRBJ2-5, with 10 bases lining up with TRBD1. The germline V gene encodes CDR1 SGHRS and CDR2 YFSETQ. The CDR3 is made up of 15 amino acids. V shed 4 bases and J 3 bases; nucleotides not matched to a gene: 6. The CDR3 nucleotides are TGCGCCAGCAGCAATACAGGGACAGGGGAAGAGACCCAGTACTTC. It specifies CASSNTGTGEETQYF.

The CDR3 DNA sequence: TGTGCCAGCAGCCAGAGTGGGGTCGGGGAGCTGTTTTTT. Protein: CASSQSGVGELFF. The chain is built from TRBV13 and TRBJ2-2; D is ambiguous. This CDR3 is built from 13 residues. The V gene lost 5 bases and the J gene lost 7 bases, with 11 bases spanning the gap. Germline V gene data show CDR1 as PRHDT and CDR2 as FYEKMQ (reference sequence).

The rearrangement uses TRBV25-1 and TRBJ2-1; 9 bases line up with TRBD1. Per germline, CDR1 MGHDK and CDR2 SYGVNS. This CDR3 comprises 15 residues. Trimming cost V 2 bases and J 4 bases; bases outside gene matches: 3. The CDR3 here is CASSEGDRAYNEQFF. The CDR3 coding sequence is TGTGCCAGCAGTGAAGGGGACAGGGCTTACAATGAGCAGTTCTTC.

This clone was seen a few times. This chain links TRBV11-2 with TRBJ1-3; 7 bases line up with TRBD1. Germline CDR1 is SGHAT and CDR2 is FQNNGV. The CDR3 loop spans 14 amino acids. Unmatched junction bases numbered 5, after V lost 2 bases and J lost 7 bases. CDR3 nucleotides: TGTGCCAGCAGCTTAATGGCAGGGGGGAACACCATATATTTT. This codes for CASSLMAGGNTIYF.

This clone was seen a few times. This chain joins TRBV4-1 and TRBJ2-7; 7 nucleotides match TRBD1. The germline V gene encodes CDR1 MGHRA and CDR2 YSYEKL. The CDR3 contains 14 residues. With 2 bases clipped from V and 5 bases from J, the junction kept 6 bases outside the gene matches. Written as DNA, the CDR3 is TGCGCCAGCAGCCAACAACAGGGGTTGAACGAGCAGTACTTC. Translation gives CASSQQQGLNEQYF.

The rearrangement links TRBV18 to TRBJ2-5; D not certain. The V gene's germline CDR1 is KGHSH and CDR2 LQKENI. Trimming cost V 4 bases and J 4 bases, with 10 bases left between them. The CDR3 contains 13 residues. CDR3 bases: TGTGCCAGCTCACGGGAAGGGCGAGAGACCCAGTACTTC. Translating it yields CASSREGRETQYF.

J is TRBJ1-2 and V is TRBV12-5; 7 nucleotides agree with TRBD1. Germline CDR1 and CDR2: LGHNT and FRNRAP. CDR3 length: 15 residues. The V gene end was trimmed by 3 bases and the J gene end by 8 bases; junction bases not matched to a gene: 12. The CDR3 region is CASGFDDRVGRGYTF. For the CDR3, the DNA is TGTGCTAGTGGTTTTGATGACAGGGTCGGGCGCGGCTACACCTTC.

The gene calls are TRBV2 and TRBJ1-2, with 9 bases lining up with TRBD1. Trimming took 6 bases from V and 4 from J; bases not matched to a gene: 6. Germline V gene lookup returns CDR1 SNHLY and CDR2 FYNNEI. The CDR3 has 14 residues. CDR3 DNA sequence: TGTGCCAGCAGGGGGGTGGACAGGGGCTATGGCTACACCTTC. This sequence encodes CASRGVDRGYGYTF.

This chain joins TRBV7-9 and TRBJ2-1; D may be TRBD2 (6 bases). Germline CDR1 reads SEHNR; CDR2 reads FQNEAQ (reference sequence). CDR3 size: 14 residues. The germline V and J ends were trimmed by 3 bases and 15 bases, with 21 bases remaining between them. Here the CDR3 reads CASSFWPYSGAPFF. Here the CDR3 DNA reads TGTGCCAGCAGCTTTTGGCCCTATAGCGGAGCCCCGTTCTTC. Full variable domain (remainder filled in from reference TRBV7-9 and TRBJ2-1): DTGVSQNPRHKITKRGQNVTFRCDPISEHNRLYWYRQTLGQGPEFLTYFQNEAQLEKSRLLSDRFSAERPKGSFSTLEIQRTEQGDSAMYLCASSFWPYSGAPFFGPGTRLTVL.

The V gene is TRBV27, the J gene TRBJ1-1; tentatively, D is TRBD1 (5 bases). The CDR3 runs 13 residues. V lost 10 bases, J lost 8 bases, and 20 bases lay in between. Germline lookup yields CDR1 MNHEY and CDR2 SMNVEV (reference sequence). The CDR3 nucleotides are TGTGCCACCTGCCGGTCGGGGCAGGGAGAAGCTTTCTTT. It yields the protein CATCRSGQGEAFF.

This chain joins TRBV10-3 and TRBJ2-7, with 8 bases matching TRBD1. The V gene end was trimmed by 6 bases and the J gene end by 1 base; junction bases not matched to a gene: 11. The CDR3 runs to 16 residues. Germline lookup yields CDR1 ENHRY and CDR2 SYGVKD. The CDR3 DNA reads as TGTGCCATCAGGGTCGGAAAACAGGGGGGATCCTACGAGCAGTACTTC. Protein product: CAIRVGKQGGSYEQYF.